Below are 18 T cell receptor beta chains sequenced from a single sample in a study of beta chain features in type 1 diabetes. Findings and limits, study-wide: Patients with Type 1 diabetes showed moderately but significantly shorter TCRB CDR3s in all four CD4+ subsets.

Sequenced material consisted of expressed TCRB transcripts (all of the isolated RNA was reverse transcribed). Profiling relied on immunoSEQ multiplex PCR, and the TCRdb table lists in-frame clones only, not all of them. The data show a few hundred thousand clones, with more than 15% seen just once and more than 0.075% held by the top ten. What these receptors recognize is not known. The specimen sequenced was naive CD4+ T cells from blood. These TCRs come from a man aged 30 to 45 with type 1 diabetes.

This clone appeared a few times. The rearrangement uses TRBV30 and TRBJ2-7; D gene uncertain. Germline V gene lookup returns CDR1 GTSNPN and CDR2 SVGIG (reference sequence). This CDR3 region has 11 residues. V lost 1 base to trimming and J lost 3 bases, with 4 bases between them. The CDR3 DNA is TGTGCCTGGAGTGAAAACTACGAGCAGTACTTC. Its protein product is CAWSENYEQYF.

This chain links TRBV30 with TRBJ1-5; unclear D gene. The V gene's germline CDR1 is GTSNPN and CDR2 SVGIG (reference sequence). Trimming took 0 bases from V and 5 from J, leaving 11 bases between them. The CDR3 sequence is 14 residues long. CDR3 sequence reads: CAWSVLSEDQPQHF. The CDR3 coding sequence is TGTGCCTGGAGTGTACTGTCCGAAGATCAGCCCCAGCATTTT.

A few counts support this clone. The chain has TRBV25-1 and TRBJ2-5; D may be TRBD1 or TRBD2 (6 bases each). Germline CDR1 and CDR2: MGHDK and SYGVNS. Trimming removed 8 bases at V and 4 bases at J, with 17 bases between. The CDR3 is 14 residues long. Here the CDR3 reads CASGSVGGGETQYF. CDR3 sequence (DNA): TGTGCCAGCGGATCGGTCGGAGGGGGAGAGACCCAGTACTTC. The full variable domain, completed using reference TRBV25-1 and TRBJ2-5, is EADIYQTPRYLVIGTGKKITLECSQTMGHDKMYWYQQDPGMELHLIHYSYGVNSTEKGDLSSESTVSRIRTEHFPLTLESARPSHTSQYLCASGSVGGGETQYFGPGTRLLVL.

The chain joins TRBV15 to TRBJ2-3, with D uncertain. Germline CDR1 LNHNV, CDR2 YYDKDF (reference sequence). V was clipped by 0 bases and J by 8 bases, with 12 bases between them. This CDR3 is 14 amino acids long. DNA for the CDR3: TGTGCCACCAGCAGAGAGTATTTCGCAGCTACGCAGTATTTT. This encodes CATSREYFAATQYF.

This sequence joins TRBV5-1 and TRBJ1-1; TRBD1 might be the D (5 bases). From germline, CDR1 is SGHRS and CDR2 YFSETQ. This CDR3 has 14 residues. The germline V and J ends were trimmed by 3 bases and 2 bases, with 11 bases remaining between them. CDR3 in amino acids: CASSWGDQNTEAFF. Written as DNA, the CDR3 is TGCGCCAGCAGCTGGGGGGACCAAAACACTGAAGCTTTCTTT.

The chain joins TRBV29-1 to TRBJ2-3; 9 positions agree with TRBD1. The germline V gene encodes CDR1 SQVTM and CDR2 ANQGSEA. With 1 base clipped from V and 2 bases from J, the junction kept 1 base outside the gene matches. CDR3 length: 14 amino acids. This CDR3 reads CSVEGTGDTDTQYF. CDR3 nucleotide sequence: TGCAGCGTTGAAGGGACAGGGGACACAGATACGCAGTATTTT.

In this sample, this clone turned up a few times. V gene TRBV29-1 combines with J gene TRBJ2-3; weak D call: TRBD2 (5 bases). CDR1 and CDR2 (germline): SQVTM, ANQGSEA. The germline V and J ends were trimmed by 4 bases and 6 bases, with 14 bases remaining between them. This CDR3 region has 13 residues. Written as DNA, the CDR3 is TGCAGCGTTGCCGGGATTTTGTCGGATACGCAGTATTTT. Translating it yields CSVAGILSDTQYF.

V gene TRBV5-1 combines with J gene TRBJ2-5, with D perhaps TRBD1 (6 bases). Germline V gives CDR1 SGHRS, CDR2 YFSETQ. V lost 1 base to trimming and J lost 1 base, with 14 bases between them. CDR3 length: 16 amino acids. This chain's CDR3 is CASSLSRARGQETQYF. As DNA, the CDR3 is TGCGCCAGCAGCTTGAGTCGGGCCAGGGGCCAAGAGACCCAGTACTTC.

The gene calls are TRBV2 and TRBJ2-7; D unclear. The V end lost 8 bases, the J end lost 2 bases, and 4 bases lay between the germline ends. The CDR3 length is 10 residues. The germline V gene encodes CDR1 SNHLY and CDR2 FYNNEI. CDR3 DNA: TGTGCCAGCGGACCCTACGAGCAGTACTTC. Protein product: CASGPYEQYF.

This rearrangement joins TRBV9 to TRBJ2-3; no firm D call. The CDR3 has 14 residues. Germline V gives CDR1 SGDLS, CDR2 YYNGEE. Trimming removed 0 bases at V and 4 bases at J, with 9 bases between. Here the CDR3 DNA reads TGTGCCAGCAGCGTAGTTAGTTATTCAGATACGCAGTATTTT. Translation: CASSVVSYSDTQYF.

The CDR3 loop reads CASSIDRGGYNEQFF. CDR3 sequence (DNA): TGTGCCAGCAGCATAGACAGGGGAGGCTACAATGAGCAGTTCTTC. The chain carries TRBV7-2 and TRBJ2-1, with 8 bases matching TRBD1. J was trimmed by 3 bases and V by 5 bases; bases with no gene match: 6. The V gene's germline CDR1 is SGHTA and CDR2 FQGNSA. The CDR3 runs 15 residues.

This clone was detected a few times. The V gene is TRBV30, the J gene TRBJ2-4, with D possibly being TRBD2 (5 bases). This CDR3 is built from 17 residues. Per germline, CDR1 GTSNPN and CDR2 SVGIG (reference sequence). V gave up 3 bases and J gave up 0 bases, with 18 bases separating them. CDR3 in DNA: TGTGCCTGGAGCCCGGACCGACTAACCGTAGCCAAAAACATTCAGTACTTC. Translating it yields CAWSPDRLTVAKNIQYF.

The chain carries TRBV7-3 and TRBJ2-7; 8 bases are shared with TRBD1. CDR3 length: 15 amino acids. V was clipped by 1 base and J by 2 bases; unmatched bases: 4. Germline CDR1 SGHTA, CDR2 FQGTGA. The CDR3 DNA sequence: TGTGCCAGCAGCTTAAAGGCAGGGGGCCCCTACGAGCAGTACTTC. It encodes CASSLKAGGPYEQYF.

The rearrangement uses TRBV7-9 and TRBJ2-7; D possibly uses TRBD1 or TRBD2 (5 bases each). CDR3 length: 16 amino acids. V was shortened by 0 bases and J by 5 bases, with 17 bases between the two germline ends. CDR1 is SEHNR and CDR2 is FQNEAQ in the germline V gene (reference sequence). In nucleotides, the CDR3 is TGTGCCAGCAGCTTAGCGAGGGGCTCGCTGTTAGACGAGCAGTACTTC. It codes for CASSLARGSLLDEQYF.

The sample holds a few counts of this clone. This sequence joins TRBV7-9 and TRBJ2-1; possible D gene TRBD2, 6 bases. The germline CDR1 and CDR2 sequences are SEHNR and FQNEAQ (reference sequence). The V end lost 5 bases, the J end lost 5 bases, and 10 bases lay between the germline ends. The CDR3 is 13 residues long. CDR3: CASSPGRHNEQFF. CDR3 nucleotide sequence: TGTGCCAGCAGCCCCGGGAGACACAATGAGCAGTTCTTC.

This clone has only a few counts. This chain connects TRBV29-1 to TRBJ2-7; TRBD2 matches 8 bases. This CDR3 is built from 14 residues. The ends lost 7 bases at V and 7 bases at J; junction bases unmatched: 15. The V gene's germline CDR1 is SQVTM and CDR2 ANQGSEA. CDR3 protein: CSATGGGAVREQYF. The CDR3 DNA sequence: TGCAGCGCCACCGGGGGGGGCGCGGTGAGGGAGCAGTACTTC.

J is TRBJ2-1 and V is TRBV9, with 9 bases fitting TRBD2. The germline gives CDR1 SGDLS, CDR2 YYNGEE. V shed 0 bases, J shed 10 bases, and the junction held 8 bases outside the gene matches. This CDR3 is built from 15 residues. The CDR3 region is CASSVGGGRVGEQFF. In nucleotides, the CDR3 is TGTGCCAGCAGCGTAGGTGGCGGGAGGGTTGGCGAGCAGTTCTTC.

CDR3 residues: CASSPGQGNQPQHF. Written as DNA, the CDR3 is TGTGCCAGCAGCCCGGGACAGGGAAATCAGCCCCAGCATTTT. The V and J genes are TRBV9 and TRBJ1-5, with 9 bases fitting TRBD1. Germline loops: CDR1 SGDLS, CDR2 YYNGEE. The CDR3 has 14 residues. Unmatched junction bases numbered 3, after V lost 4 bases and J lost 4 bases.